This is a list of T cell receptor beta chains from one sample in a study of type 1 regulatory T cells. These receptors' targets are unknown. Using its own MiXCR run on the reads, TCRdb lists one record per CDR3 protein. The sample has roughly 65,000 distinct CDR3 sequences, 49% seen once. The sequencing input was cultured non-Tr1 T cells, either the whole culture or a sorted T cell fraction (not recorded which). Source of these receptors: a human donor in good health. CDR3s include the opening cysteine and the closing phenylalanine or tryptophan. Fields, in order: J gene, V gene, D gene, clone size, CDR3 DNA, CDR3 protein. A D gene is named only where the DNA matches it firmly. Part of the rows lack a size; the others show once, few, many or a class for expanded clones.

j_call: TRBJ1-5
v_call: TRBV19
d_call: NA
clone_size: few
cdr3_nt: TGTGCCAGTAGTAAGGGCAGGCTCAATCAGCCCCAGCATTTT
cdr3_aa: CASSKGRLNQPQHF

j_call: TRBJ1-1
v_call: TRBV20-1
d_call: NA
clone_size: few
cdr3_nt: TGCAGTGCTAGAGTGCTGGGCACTGAAGCTTTCTTT
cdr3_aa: CSARVLGTEAFF

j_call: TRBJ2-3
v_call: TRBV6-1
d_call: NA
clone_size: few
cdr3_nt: TGTGCCAGCAGACCCACTAGGCTTAGCACAGATACGCAGTATTTT
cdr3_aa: CASRPTRLSTDTQYF

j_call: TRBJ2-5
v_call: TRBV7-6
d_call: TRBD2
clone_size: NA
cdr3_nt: TGTGCCAGCGGGACTAGCGGGGGGGCGGAGACCCAGTACTTC
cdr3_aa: CASGTSGGAETQYF

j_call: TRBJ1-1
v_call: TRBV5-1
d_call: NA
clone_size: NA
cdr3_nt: TGCGCCAGCAGCATAGCCGAGAACACTGAAGCTTTCTTT
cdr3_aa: CASSIAENTEAFF

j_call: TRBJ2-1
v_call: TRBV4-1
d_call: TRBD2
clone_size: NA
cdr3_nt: TGCGCCAGCAGCCTCTCGACTAGCGGGGGGGACAATGAGCAGTTCTTC
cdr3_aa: CASSLSTSGGDNEQFF

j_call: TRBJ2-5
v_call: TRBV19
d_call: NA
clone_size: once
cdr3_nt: TGTGCCAGTAGTATTCAGCTCCAAGAGACCCAGTACTTC
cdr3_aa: CASSIQLQETQYF

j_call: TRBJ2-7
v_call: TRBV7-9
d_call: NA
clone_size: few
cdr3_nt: TGTGCCAGCAGCTTAGCAGGGGGCTACGAGCAGTACTTC
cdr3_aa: CASSLAGGYEQYF

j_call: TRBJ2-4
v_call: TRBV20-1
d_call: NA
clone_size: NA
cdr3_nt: TGCAGTGCTAGAGACAGGGCCAAAAACATTCAGTACTTC
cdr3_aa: CSARDRAKNIQYF

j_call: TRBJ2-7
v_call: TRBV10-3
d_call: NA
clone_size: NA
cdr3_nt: TGTGCCATCAGACTAGCTGAGACCTACGAGCAGTACTTC
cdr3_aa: CAIRLAETYEQYF

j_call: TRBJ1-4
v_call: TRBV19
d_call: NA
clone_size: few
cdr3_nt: TGTGCCAGTACACGCCTTGCAACTAATGAAAAACTGTTTTTT
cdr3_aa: CASTRLATNEKLFF

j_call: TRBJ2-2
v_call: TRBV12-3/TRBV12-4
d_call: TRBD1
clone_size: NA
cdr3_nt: TGTGCCAGCAGTAAAGAAGGGGGCGCGGCCGGGGAGCTGTTTTTT
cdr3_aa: CASSKEGGAAGELFF

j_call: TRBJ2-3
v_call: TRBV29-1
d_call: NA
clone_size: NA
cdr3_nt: TGCAGCGTGGAAAGGGCGGCGGATACGCAGTATTTT
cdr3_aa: CSVERAADTQYF

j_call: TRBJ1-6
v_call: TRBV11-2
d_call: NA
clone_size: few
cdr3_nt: TGTGCCAGCAGCTTAGATCCGGGAGGGTGGACACCCCTCCACTTT
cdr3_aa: CASSLDPGGWTPLHF

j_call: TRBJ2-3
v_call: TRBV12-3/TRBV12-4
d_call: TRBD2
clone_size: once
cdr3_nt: TGTGCCAGCAGTTTGGGCGGGGGGGCCGGCACAGATACGCAGTATTTT
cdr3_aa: CASSLGGGAGTDTQYF

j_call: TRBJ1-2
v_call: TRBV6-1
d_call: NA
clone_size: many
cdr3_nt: TGTGCCAGCAGTGAGACTGGGACTCGCGGCTACACCTTC
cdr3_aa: CASSETGTRGYTF

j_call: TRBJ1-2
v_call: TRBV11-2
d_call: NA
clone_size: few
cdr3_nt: TGTGCCAGCAGCTTAGCTAGCCTTGGATATGGCTACACCTTC
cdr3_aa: CASSLASLGYGYTF

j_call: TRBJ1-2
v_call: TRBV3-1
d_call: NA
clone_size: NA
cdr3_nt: TGTGCCAGCAGCGACGCGATAGGGGGAGGCTACACCTTC
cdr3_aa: CASSDAIGGGYTF

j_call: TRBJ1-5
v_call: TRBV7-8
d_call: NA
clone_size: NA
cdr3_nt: TGTGCCAGCAGCGCCGGGTCCCTGGGGAATCAGCCCCAGCATTTT
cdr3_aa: CASSAGSLGNQPQHF

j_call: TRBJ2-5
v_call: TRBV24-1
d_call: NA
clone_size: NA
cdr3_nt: TGTGCCACCAGTGAGTCTAGACAGGGAGGGGAGACCCAGTACTTC
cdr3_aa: CATSESRQGGETQYF

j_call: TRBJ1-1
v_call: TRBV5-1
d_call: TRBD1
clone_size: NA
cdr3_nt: TGCGCCAGCAGCTTGGCCCCGGGACAGGGGGAAGCTTTCTTT
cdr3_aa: CASSLAPGQGEAFF

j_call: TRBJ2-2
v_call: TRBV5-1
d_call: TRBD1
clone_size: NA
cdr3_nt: TGCGCCAGCAGCCGGGACAGGGGTTCCGGGGAGCTGTTTTTT
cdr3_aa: CASSRDRGSGELFF

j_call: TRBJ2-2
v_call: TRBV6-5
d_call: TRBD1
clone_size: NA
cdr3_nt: TGTGCCAGCAGTTACCTCCTTCCGGGACAGGGGTTAGCCGGGGAGCTGTTTTTT
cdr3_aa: CASSYLLPGQGLAGELFF

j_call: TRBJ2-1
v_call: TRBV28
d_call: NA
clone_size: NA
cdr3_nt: TGTGCCAGCAGTTTAGGATTTTTTAGGGTACAGTACAATGAGCAGTTCTTC
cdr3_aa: CASSLGFFRVQYNEQFF

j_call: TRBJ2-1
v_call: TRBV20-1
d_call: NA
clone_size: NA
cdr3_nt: TGCAGTGCTAGTCCCAGGTCCGGTGGTTGGGTGGGACATGAGCAGTTCTTC
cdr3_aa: CSASPRSGGWVGHEQFF

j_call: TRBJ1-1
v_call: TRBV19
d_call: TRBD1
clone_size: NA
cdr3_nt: TGTGCCGACCCTAGGGGGCATGGCACTGAAGCTTTCTTT
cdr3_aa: CADPRGHGTEAFF